Below, one T cell receptor beta chain is given with its context. Its antigen is undetermined. Data came from immunoSEQ multiplex PCR; TCRdb stores just in-frame clones and leaves some out. This sample carries 45,000 to 60,000 clones, about 79% of them seen once, and the ten largest clones take roughly 1.6%. The data derive from a study of OX40 agonist ivuxolimab in advanced cancers. Overall study: Antecedent anti-PD-1, anti-PD-L1 or anti-CTLA-4 therapy was permissible, with under 50% having received some.

Germline V gene lookup returns CDR1 MNHEY and CDR2 SVGAGI. The CDR3 extends over 12 amino acids. V lost 6 bases to trimming and J lost 7 bases, with 10 bases between them. Overall study findings and caveats: At 0.1 to 3.0 mg/kg, CD4+ and CD8+ blood T cells expanded clonally by week 6. Certain nonresponding patients likewise had low normalized T-cell clonal expansion.

The sample here was CD4+ or CD8+ T cells sorted from blood, taken in a trial of the OX40 agonist ivuxolimab. The rearrangement joins TRBV6-5 to TRBJ2-1; D unclear. The source of this sequence is an adult with an advanced solid tumor such as melanoma, head and neck, liver or kidney cancer. CDR3 bases: TGTGCCAGCAGCCGTAGACGAAATGAGCAGTTCTTC. Its translation: CASSRRRNEQFF.